These 15 T cell receptor beta chains came from one sample sequenced in a study of cytomegalovirus exposure and HLA in healthy donors. The PCR was carried out with 60 Vbeta primers and 13 Jbeta primers. Assay: immunoSEQ multiplex PCR; the TCRdb copy retains only in-frame clones and omits some. The data hold some 190,000 clones, with around 80% observed a single time. Sequencing was carried out using PBMCs. These TCRs come from a woman in her twenties or thirties in good health and CMV-seronegative.

This clone was counted only a few times. The chain links TRBV28 to TRBJ1-5; no reliable D call. V was clipped by 5 bases and J by 3 bases, with 5 bases between them. CDR1 and CDR2 from the germline V gene are MDHEN and SYDVKM. The CDR3 extends over 12 amino acids. The CDR3 DNA reads as TGTGCCAGCAGTCCAATCAATCAGCCCCAGCATTTT. The encoded protein is CASSPINQPQHF.

This chain uses TRBV7-8 with TRBJ1-1; TRBD1 might be the D (5 bases). The germline CDR1 and CDR2 sequences are SGHVS and FQNEAQ. Trimming removed 10 bases from V and 4 bases from J, with 16 bases in between. The CDR3 sequence is 13 residues long. CDR3 sequence: CATVGRGGTEAFF. CDR3 nucleotide sequence: TGTGCCACCGTCGGACGGGGGGGCACTGAAGCTTTCTTT.

This clone was picked up one time. The V and J genes are TRBV7-9 and TRBJ2-1; possibly TRBD2 for D (6 bases). The CDR3 has 13 residues. The V end was cut by 5 bases, the J end by 13 bases, with 18 bases between. Germline values: CDR1 SEHNR, CDR2 FQNEAQ (reference sequence). The DNA for the CDR3 is TGTGCCAGCAGCCAGAGCGGAGGGCCCACCCAGTTCTTC. Amino acid sequence: CASSQSGGPTQFF. Complete variable domain (other parts from reference TRBV7-9 and TRBJ2-1): DTGVSQNPRHKITKRGQNVTFRCDPISEHNRLYWYRQTLGQGPEFLTYFQNEAQLEKSRLLSDRFSAERPKGSFSTLEIQRTEQGDSAMYLCASSQSGGPTQFFGPGTRLTVL.

The chain is built from TRBV18 and TRBJ1-1; 9 bases map to TRBD1. Per the germline V gene, CDR1 is KGHSH and CDR2 is LQKENI. This CDR3 spans 13 amino acids. J was trimmed by 11 bases and V by 2 bases; bases with no gene match: 6. The CDR3 region has the DNA TGTGCCAGCTCACCAGGGGGACAGGGACCGGCTTTCTTT. Amino acid sequence: CASSPGGQGPAFF. Drawing the rest from reference TRBV18 and TRBJ1-1, the complete variable domain is NAGVMQNPRHLVRRRGQEARLRCSPMKGHSHVYWYRQLPEEGLKFMVYLQKENIIDESGMPKERFSAEFPKEGPSILRIQQVVRGDSAAYFCASSPGGQGPAFFGQGTRLTVV.

The V and J genes are TRBV5-6 and TRBJ1-1; 7 nucleotides align to TRBD1. CDR3 length: 14 amino acids. Germline assignment: CDR1 SGHDT and CDR2 YYEEEE. Unmatched junction bases numbered 3, after V lost 4 bases and J lost 0 bases. The CDR3 protein is CASSPGQMNTEAFF. The CDR3 DNA reads TGTGCCAGCAGCCCGGGACAGATGAACACTGAAGCTTTCTTT.

This chain connects TRBV2 to TRBJ2-5; D perhaps matches TRBD1 (6 bases). With 10 bases removed from V and 1 base from J, the gap between germline ends came to 13 bases. The CDR3 contains 13 residues. Germline-derived CDR1 and CDR2 are SNHLY and FYNNEI. CDR3: CATSAGVQETQYF. In nucleotides, the CDR3 is TGTGCCACTTCCGCAGGGGTCCAAGAGACCCAGTACTTC.

J is TRBJ2-1 and V is TRBV6-1; 9 bases align to TRBD2. V lost 7 bases and J lost 4; bases outside the gene matches: 5. The CDR3 covers 14 residues. Per the germline V gene, CDR1 is MNHNS and CDR2 is SASEGT. The CDR3 spells CASTRGGRYNEQFF. DNA of the CDR3: TGTGCCAGCACGCGGGGGGGCCGGTACAATGAGCAGTTCTTC.

Points on this clone: The same CDR3 is also encoded by other DNA sequences in this sample. The gene calls are TRBV30 and TRBJ1-2; TRBD1 agrees at 7 bases. CDR1 and CDR2 from the germline V gene are GTSNPN and SVGIG (reference sequence). This CDR3 region has 16 residues. V was clipped by 2 bases and J by 5 bases; unmatched bases: 14. The chain's CDR3 is CAWSLTGATSYYGYTF. The CDR3, as DNA: TGTGCCTGGAGTCTTACAGGGGCAACTTCCTATTATGGCTACACCTTC. Full variable domain (rest looked up from reference TRBV30 and TRBJ1-2): SQTIHQWPATLVQPVGSPLSLECTVEGTSNPNLYWYRQAAGRGLQLLFYSVGIGQISSEVPQNLSASRPQDRQFILSSKKLLLSDSGFYLCAWSLTGATSYYGYTFGSGTRLTVV.

The chain is built from TRBV5-1 and TRBJ2-3, with a possible D match to TRBD1 (7 bases). Trimming took 2 bases from V and 2 from J, leaving 15 bases between them. The CDR3 sequence is 16 residues long. CDR1 SGHRS and CDR2 YFSETQ come from the germline V gene. The CDR3 loop is CASSFEAGGNTDTQYF. The DNA for the CDR3 is TGCGCCAGCAGCTTCGAGGCAGGGGGGAACACAGATACGCAGTATTTT.

V usage is TRBV5-6 and J usage is TRBJ2-5; 11 bases map to TRBD2. Germline CDR1 is SGHDT and CDR2 is YYEEEE. This CDR3 has 18 residues. V trimming: 0 bases; J trimming: 5 bases; junction bases outside the gene matches: 12. The CDR3 DNA reads TGTGCCAGCAGCTTGGTTACTAGCGGGGGCCAACTTGGGGAGACCCAGTACTTC. Translated: CASSLVTSGGQLGETQYF.

As regards this clone: This likely comes from a read error, as the CDR3 has no conserved phenylalanine or tryptophan at its end. The rearrangement links TRBV6-5 to TRBJ1-1; D is undetermined. The CDR3 has 12 residues. V gave up 9 bases and J gave up 4 bases, with 12 bases separating them. Germline CDR1 MNHEY, CDR2 SVGAGI. The CDR3 DNA sequence: TGTGCCAGTTCCGGAGGGAGCACTGAAGCTTTCTCT. It translates to CASSGGSTEAFS.

This clone was recorded a few times. V is TRBV6-1 and J is TRBJ1-2, with a tentative D call TRBD1 (5 bases). Trimming took 4 bases from V and 7 from J, leaving 13 bases between them. The CDR3 is 13 amino acids. In germline, CDR1 is MNHNS, CDR2 SASEGT. The DNA of the CDR3 is TGTGCCAGCAGTGCCTCCCAGGGATCTGGCTACACCTTC. Protein: CASSASQGSGYTF.

The chain combines TRBV7-2 with TRBJ1-3; D is unclear. Deletions cut 2 bases from V and 1 base from J, with 9 bases between. Germline-derived CDR1 and CDR2 are SGHTA and FQGNSA. The CDR3 loop spans 15 amino acids. The CDR3 reads CASSLFSGSGNTIYF. In DNA, the CDR3 is TGTGCCAGCAGCTTATTTAGCGGGTCTGGAAACACCATATATTTT.

This clone has more than one count but fewer than ten. The CDR3 nucleotides read TGTGCCAGCTCAACAATGACAGGCTTGGGGGCGGCAGACTATGGCTACACCTTC. This sequence encodes CASSTMTGLGAADYGYTF. The chain has TRBV18 and TRBJ1-2, with D tentatively TRBD1 (6 bases). The CDR3 contains 18 residues. Trimming took off 5 bases at V and 3 bases at J, with 25 bases between the two ends. The V gene's germline CDR1 is KGHSH and CDR2 LQKENI.

The chain links TRBV27 to TRBJ1-3; D may be TRBD1 (6 bases). Trimming pared 1 base from V and 4 bases from J, leaving 11 bases between. Germline-derived CDR1 and CDR2 are MNHEY and SMNVEV (reference sequence). CDR3 length equals 15 residues. The CDR3 region is CASSLFGGAGNTIYF. Here the CDR3 DNA reads TGTGCCAGCAGTTTATTTGGGGGCGCGGGAAACACCATATATTTT.